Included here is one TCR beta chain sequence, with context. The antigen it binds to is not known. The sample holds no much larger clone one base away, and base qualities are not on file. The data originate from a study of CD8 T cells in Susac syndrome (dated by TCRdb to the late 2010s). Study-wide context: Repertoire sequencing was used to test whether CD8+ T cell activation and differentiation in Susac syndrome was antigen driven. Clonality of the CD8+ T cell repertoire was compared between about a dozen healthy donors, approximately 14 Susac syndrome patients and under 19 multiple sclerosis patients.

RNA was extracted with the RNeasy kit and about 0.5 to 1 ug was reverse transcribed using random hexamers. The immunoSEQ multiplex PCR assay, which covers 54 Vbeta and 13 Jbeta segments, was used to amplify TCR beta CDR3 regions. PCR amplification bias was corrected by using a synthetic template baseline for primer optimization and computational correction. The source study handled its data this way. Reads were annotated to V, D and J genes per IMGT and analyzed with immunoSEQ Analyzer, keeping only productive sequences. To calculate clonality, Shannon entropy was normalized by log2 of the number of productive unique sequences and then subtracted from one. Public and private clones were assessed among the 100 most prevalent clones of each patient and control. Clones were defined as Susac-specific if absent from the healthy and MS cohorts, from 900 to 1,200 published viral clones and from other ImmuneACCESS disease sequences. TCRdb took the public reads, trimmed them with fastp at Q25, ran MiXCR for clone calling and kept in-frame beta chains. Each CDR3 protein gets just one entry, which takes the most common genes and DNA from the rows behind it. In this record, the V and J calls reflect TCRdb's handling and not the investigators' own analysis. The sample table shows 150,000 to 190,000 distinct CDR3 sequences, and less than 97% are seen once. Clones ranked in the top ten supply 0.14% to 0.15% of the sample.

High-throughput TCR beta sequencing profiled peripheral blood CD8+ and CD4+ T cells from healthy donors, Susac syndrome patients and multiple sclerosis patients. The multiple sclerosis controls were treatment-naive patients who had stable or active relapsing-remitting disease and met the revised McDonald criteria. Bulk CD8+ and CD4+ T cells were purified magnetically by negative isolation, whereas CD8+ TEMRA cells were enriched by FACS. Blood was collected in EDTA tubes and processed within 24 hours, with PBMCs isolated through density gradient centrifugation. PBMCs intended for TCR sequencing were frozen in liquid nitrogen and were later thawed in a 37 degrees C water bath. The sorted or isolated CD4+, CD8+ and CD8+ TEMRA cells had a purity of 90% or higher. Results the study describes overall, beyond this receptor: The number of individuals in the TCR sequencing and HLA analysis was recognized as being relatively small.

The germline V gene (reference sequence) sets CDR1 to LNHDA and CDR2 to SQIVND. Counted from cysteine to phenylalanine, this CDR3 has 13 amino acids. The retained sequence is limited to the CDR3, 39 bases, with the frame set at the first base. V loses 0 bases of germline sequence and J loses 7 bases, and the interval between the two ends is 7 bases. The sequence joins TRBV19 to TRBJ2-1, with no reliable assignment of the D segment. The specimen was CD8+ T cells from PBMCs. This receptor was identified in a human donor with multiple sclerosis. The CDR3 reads CASSIDVDNEQFF. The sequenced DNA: TGTGCCAGTAGTATAGATGTGGATAATGAGCAGTTCTTC.